There are a few counts of the clone carrying this TCR beta chain. The CDR3 length is 15 residues. CDR1 is LGHDT and CDR2 is YNNKEL in the germline V gene (reference sequence). V was pared by 5 bases and J by 9 bases, with 20 bases between. The sample is drawn from a study of blood T cell repertoires in COVID-19. In the study's own analysis: The assay estimated nucleated cells by amplifying reference gene primers. The repertoire was sequenced with immunoSEQ multiplex PCR; TCRdb's copy has only in-frame clones and lacks some. V and J calls and clone size follow that table, whereas D and trimming were derived from the DNA. Here the sample spans roughly 280,000 clones, around 90% being singletons.

The chain joins TRBV3-1 (or the pseudogene TRBV3-2) to TRBJ1-5, with a weak D call TRBD1 (6 bases). The clonotype originates from a man aged 50 to 59 with acute or convalescent COVID-19. The material sequenced was peripheral blood. CDR3 coding DNA: TGTGCCAGCAGCTATTCCGGGACACCCGGTCGGCCCCAGCATTTT. The encoded protein is CASSYSGTPGRPQHF.